These 27 T cell receptor beta chains were all obtained from the same sample, sequenced in a study of blood T cell repertoires in COVID-19. The table came from immunoSEQ multiplex PCR; TCRdb's copy has only in-frame clones and leaves some out. The sample shows 400,000 to 500,000 clones, roughly 90% of them seen only once. The sequenced material came from PBMCs or T cells enriched from blood (not recorded which). The receptor source for this set is a woman between 18 and 29 years old who had been exposed to COVID-19.

The chain joins TRBV28 to TRBJ2-2, with 7 bases identical to TRBD1. Trimming removed 7 bases from V and 7 bases from J; junction bases left unmatched: 9. Looked up from germline, CDR1 is MDHEN and CDR2 is SYDVKM. The CDR3 consists of 14 residues. The CDR3 sequence: CASNQPRGLGELFF. CDR3 nucleotides: TGTGCCAGCAATCAGCCTAGGGGGCTCGGGGAGCTGTTTTTT.

The V and J genes are TRBV3-1 (or the pseudogene TRBV3-2) and TRBJ2-7; 11 nucleotides match TRBD1. J lost 8 bases, V lost 4 bases, and 4 bases had no gene match. The CDR3 runs to 13 residues. The germline V gene has CDR1 LGHDT and CDR2 YNNKEL (reference sequence). CDR3 protein: CASSRTGGAQQYF. The CDR3 DNA reads as TGTGCCAGCAGCCGGACAGGGGGCGCTCAGCAGTACTTC.

V is TRBV6-4 and J is TRBJ2-4; D is possibly TRBD1 (6 bases). The CDR3 runs 18 residues. Germline V gives CDR1 MRHNA, CDR2 SNTAGT. V shed 7 bases and J shed 0 bases, with 22 bases lying between them. DNA of the CDR3: TGTGCCAGCACCGTCCACAGGGTTTCTAAACCAGCCAAAAACATTCAGTACTTC. Its translation: CASTVHRVSKPAKNIQYF.

The chain is built from TRBV4-3 and TRBJ2-1, with D possibly TRBD1 on 5 matching bases. The CDR3 contains 17 residues. CDR1 is LGHNA, CDR2 YSLEER, per germline. Trimming shortened V by 1 base and J by 5 bases, and 18 bases separated the two germline ends. Here the CDR3 DNA reads TGCGCCAGCAGCCAAGGCTGGGTTGGGGTGGGGCACAATGAGCAGTTCTTC. Its protein product is CASSQGWVGVGHNEQFF.

This chain joins TRBV28 and TRBJ2-7; 7 bases are shared with TRBD2. Germline CDR1 MDHEN, CDR2 SYDVKM. The CDR3 is made up of 15 amino acids. After removal of 5 bases from V and 4 bases from J, the junction contained 11 bases not matched to a gene. Here the CDR3 DNA reads TGTGCCAGCAGTCCCATGCGGGGGACCGCATACGAGCAGTACTTC. Amino acid sequence: CASSPMRGTAYEQYF.

This chain connects TRBV7-9 to TRBJ1-2; D unresolved. The V gene's germline CDR1 is SEHNR and CDR2 FQNEAQ (reference sequence). V lost 1 base, J lost 7 bases, and 10 bases lay in between. The CDR3 runs to 13 residues. The CDR3: CASSLESGFGYTF. The CDR3 DNA is TGTGCCAGCAGCTTAGAGTCGGGTTTTGGCTACACCTTC.

The chain employs TRBV25-1 and TRBJ2-7; D is perhaps TRBD1 (7 bases). CDR1 is MGHDK and CDR2 is SYGVNS in the germline V gene. Trimming removed 8 bases at V and 0 bases at J, with 17 bases between. The CDR3 has 15 residues. The CDR3 region is CASEGRTGSSYEQYF. The CDR3 nucleotides read TGTGCCAGCGAGGGGAGGACAGGTAGCTCCTACGAGCAGTACTTC.

V gene TRBV4-2 combines with J gene TRBJ2-1; D gene ambiguous. Trimming took off 0 bases at V and 4 bases at J, with 16 bases between the two ends. The CDR3 length is 17 residues. Germline CDR1 and CDR2: LGHNA and YNFKEQ. DNA for the CDR3: TGTGCCAGCAGCCAAGATACCGACTTTCCCGGTTACAATGAGCAGTTCTTC. Translating it yields CASSQDTDFPGYNEQFF.

The chain uses TRBV5-6 and TRBJ2-7; D remains unclear. Trimming took 3 bases from V and 4 from J, leaving 8 bases between them. Germline V gives CDR1 SGHDT, CDR2 YYEEEE. The CDR3 length is 12 residues. The CDR3 DNA follows: TGTGCCAGCAGCTATGATACTTACGAGCAGTACTTC. Translation gives CASSYDTYEQYF.

The CDR3 nucleotides read TGTGCCAGCAGCTTCGAGATAGCTGGAACAGATACGCAGTATTTT. It translates to CASSFEIAGTDTQYF. The J gene is TRBJ2-3, the V gene TRBV7-8; no clear D. CDR3 size: 15 residues. Germline V gene sequence: CDR1 SGHVS, CDR2 FQNEAQ. V was clipped by 3 bases and J by 3 bases, with 13 bases between them.

This clone was counted a single time. V gene TRBV27 combines with J gene TRBJ2-1; possible D gene TRBD1, 5 bases. CDR3 length: 11 residues. V was clipped by 6 bases and J by 5 bases, with 5 bases between them. Germline V gene data show CDR1 as MNHEY and CDR2 as SMNVEV (reference sequence). CDR3 loop: CASRDNNEQFF. DNA for the CDR3: TGTGCCAGCAGGGACAACAATGAGCAGTTCTTC.

The V call is TRBV6-5, the J call TRBJ2-2; no clear D gene. With 6 bases removed from V and 4 bases from J, the gap between germline ends came to 3 bases. Germline CDR1 is MNHEY and CDR2 is SVGAGI. The CDR3 contains 11 residues. The chain's CDR3 is CASRSTGELFF. CDR3 nucleotides: TGTGCCAGCAGGAGCACCGGGGAGCTGTTTTTT.

V and J are TRBV5-4 and TRBJ2-7, with TRBD2 matching over 12 bases. Per germline, CDR1 SGHNT and CDR2 YYREEE (reference sequence). J was trimmed by 3 bases and V by 4 bases; bases with no gene match: 8. This CDR3 spans 16 amino acids. CDR3 amino acids: CASSPRTSGNLYEQYF. Here the CDR3 DNA reads TGTGCCAGCAGCCCCCGGACTAGCGGGAACCTCTACGAGCAGTACTTC.

This clone was seen a few times. V gene TRBV28 combines with J gene TRBJ1-5; no clear D gene. Trimming took off 7 bases at V and 7 bases at J, with 14 bases between the two ends. Germline values: CDR1 MDHEN, CDR2 SYDVKM. CDR3 length: 13 amino acids. CDR3 sequence reads: CASTFPGSQPQHF. Here the CDR3 DNA reads TGTGCCAGCACCTTCCCCGGGAGCCAGCCCCAGCATTTT.

This chain connects TRBV7-9 to TRBJ2-5; TRBD2 is a possible D gene (5 bases). The CDR3 sequence is 15 residues long. Germline-derived CDR1 and CDR2 are SEHNR and FQNEAQ (reference sequence). V was pared by 3 bases and J by 2 bases, with 13 bases between. The CDR3 DNA follows: TGTGCCAGCAGCTTTATAGGACGGACTCAAGAGACCCAGTACTTC. Encoded protein: CASSFIGRTQETQYF.

The gene calls are TRBV29-1 and TRBJ2-6; 9 bases are a match to TRBD1. Losses at the gene ends were 5 bases for V and 3 bases for J; bases not matched to a gene: 14. The CDR3 is 18 amino acids. CDR1 and CDR2 from the germline V gene are SQVTM and ANQGSEA. DNA of the CDR3: TGCAGCGTTAGAGACCGGGACAGGGTGCTCTATGGGGCCAACGTCCTGACTTTC. Translating it yields CSVRDRDRVLYGANVLTF.

A few counts support this clone. V is TRBV18 and J is TRBJ2-1; TRBD1 matches at 8 bases. Germline loops: CDR1 KGHSH, CDR2 LQKENI. With 7 bases clipped from V and 5 bases from J, the junction kept 7 bases outside the gene matches. This CDR3 contains 14 residues. The CDR3 nucleotides read TGTGCCAGCTTAGCCGGGACAGGACACAATGAGCAGTTCTTC. Residues: CASLAGTGHNEQFF. Full variable domain (rest looked up from reference TRBV18 and TRBJ2-1): NAGVMQNPRHLVRRRGQEARLRCSPMKGHSHVYWYRQLPEEGLKFMVYLQKENIIDESGMPKERFSAEFPKEGPSILRIQQVVRGDSAAYFCASLAGTGHNEQFFGPGTRLTVL.

This clone came up once. The chain employs TRBV3-1 (or the pseudogene TRBV3-2) and TRBJ1-3; TRBD1 agrees at 9 bases. The V segment lost 7 bases and the J segment 2 bases; nucleotides outside the gene matches: 9. The germline V gene encodes CDR1 LGHDT and CDR2 YNNKEL (reference sequence). CDR3 length: 16 residues. The DNA of the CDR3 is TGTGCCAGCAACTCACGACAGGGGGTCCCTGGAAACACCATATATTTT. It codes for CASNSRQGVPGNTIYF.

As regards this clone: The same CDR3 arises from other DNA sequences in this sample as well. The chain has TRBV19 and TRBJ2-7; a possible D gene is TRBD2 (5 bases). Looked up from germline, CDR1 is LNHDA and CDR2 is SQIVND (reference sequence). V lost 3 bases, J lost 2 bases, and 8 bases lay in between. The CDR3 covers 13 residues. The CDR3 loop is CASSIPGAYEQYF. CDR3 nucleotide sequence: TGTGCCAGTAGTATCCCCGGGGCCTACGAGCAGTACTTC.

The chain couples TRBV28 to TRBJ1-5; D not certain. The CDR3 runs 15 residues. Germline lookup yields CDR1 MDHEN and CDR2 SYDVKM. V dropped 3 bases and J dropped 3 bases, with 12 bases sitting between them. Here the CDR3 reads CASSFSGGYNQPQHF. CDR3 DNA: TGTGCCAGCAGTTTTTCAGGCGGGTACAATCAGCCCCAGCATTTT.

The chain employs TRBV28 and TRBJ1-2; TRBD1 might be the D (5 bases). The CDR3 totals 15 residues. Per germline, CDR1 MDHEN and CDR2 SYDVKM. V shed 6 bases and J shed 4 bases, with 18 bases lying between them. This CDR3 is CASSLGGSDVYGYTF. The CDR3 bases are TGTGCCAGCAGCCTGGGGGGGTCTGACGTCTATGGCTACACCTTC.

J is TRBJ2-7 and V is TRBV7-8; possible D gene TRBD2, 6 bases. The CDR3 totals 14 residues. Per the germline V gene, CDR1 is SGHVS and CDR2 is FQNEAQ. With 3 bases removed from V and 5 bases from J, the gap between germline ends came to 14 bases. The CDR3 region is CASSFRGGVDEQYF. The DNA of the CDR3 is TGTGCCAGCAGCTTTAGGGGAGGTGTCGACGAGCAGTACTTC.

CDR3 sequence (DNA): TGTGCCAGCAGCTTAGCGACTAGCACAGATACGCAGTATTTT. This encodes CASSLATSTDTQYF. The chain uses TRBV5-6 and TRBJ2-3; D not certain. CDR1 is SGHDT and CDR2 is YYEEEE in the germline V gene. V was clipped by 2 bases and J by 0 bases, with 7 bases between them. The CDR3 runs to 14 residues.

Concerning this clone: The sample carries other DNA sequences with the same CDR3. The chain has TRBV6-2 or TRBV6-3 and TRBJ2-7; 8 positions match TRBD1. The germline gives CDR1 MNHEY, CDR2 SVGEGT. J was trimmed by 4 bases and V by 0 bases; bases with no gene match: 2. The CDR3 contains 14 residues. Here the CDR3 DNA reads TGTGCCAGCAGTTACTCGGGACAGGTGTACGAGCAGTACTTC. Amino acids: CASSYSGQVYEQYF.

This clone was recorded once. The V call is TRBV7-2, the J call TRBJ2-1; 14 bases fit TRBD2. The CDR3 contains 15 residues. Germline lookup yields CDR1 SGHTA and CDR2 FQGNSA. Trimming cost V 5 bases and J 9 bases; bases outside gene matches: 6. CDR3 loop: CASSHPGLAGVEQFF. The CDR3 DNA is TGTGCCAGCAGCCACCCGGGACTAGCGGGGGTTGAGCAGTTCTTC.

The rearrangement uses TRBV27 and TRBJ2-1; 10 bases are a match to TRBD2. Germline CDR1 is MNHEY and CDR2 is SMNVEV (reference sequence). V trimming: 5 bases; J trimming: 6 bases; junction bases outside the gene matches: 10. The CDR3 spans 16 residues. The CDR3 protein is CASSLPTSGPINEQFF. The CDR3 DNA sequence: TGTGCCAGCAGTCTACCGACTAGCGGGCCGATCAATGAGCAGTTCTTC.

The V call is TRBV28, the J call TRBJ1-5, with unresolved D. The CDR3 covers 14 residues. The germline V and J ends were trimmed by 5 bases and 0 bases, with 8 bases remaining between them. Germline CDR1 reads MDHEN; CDR2 reads SYDVKM. The CDR3 loop reads CASSIEYSNQPQHF. The CDR3 coding sequence is TGTGCCAGCAGTATTGAGTATAGCAATCAGCCCCAGCATTTT.